This section outlines one TCR beta chain sequence together with its context. Only in-frame clones appear in the TCRdb table, and some are missing; sequencing was by immunoSEQ multiplex PCR. The sample yields 200,000 to 300,000 clones, around 86% seen once. This sample is part of a study of blood T cell repertoires in COVID-19. Study information: T cells, B-cell-depleted T cells, or PBMCs supplied cDNA or gDNA.

CDR1 is LGHDT, CDR2 YNNKEL, per germline (reference sequence). The V gene end was trimmed by 4 bases and the J gene end by 3 bases; junction bases not matched to a gene: 6. CDR3 size: 15 residues. Material: peripheral blood. The TCR originated in a woman younger than 45 who had recovered from COVID-19. The chain has TRBV3-1 (or the pseudogene TRBV3-2) and TRBJ1-1; 9 positions agree with TRBD1. CDR3 region: CASSLQGAGDTEAFF. The CDR3 nucleotides read TGTGCCAGCAGCCTACAGGGGGCAGGTGACACTGAAGCTTTCTTT.